The 27 T cell receptor beta chains in this list originate from one sample, sequenced in a study of cytomegalovirus exposure and HLA in healthy donors. The study ran its PCR with 60 Vbeta and 13 Jbeta primers. The protocol was immunoSEQ multiplex PCR, while the TCRdb copy is restricted to in-frame clones and leaves out a portion. This sample's table has approximately 120,000 clones. What was sequenced was PBMCs. All receptors derive from a man aged 30 to 39 in good health and CMV-seronegative.

The chain recombines TRBV19 with TRBJ2-3, with a possible D match to TRBD2 (6 bases). The V end was cut by 5 bases, the J end by 2 bases, with 17 bases between. Germline V gene sequence: CDR1 LNHDA, CDR2 SQIVND (reference sequence). This CDR3 spans 16 amino acids. The DNA of the CDR3 is TGTGCCAGTAGTTCCGGGACTTCCCCCTCCACAGATACGCAGTATTTT. Protein sequence: CASSSGTSPSTDTQYF.

The DNA for the CDR3 is TGTGCCAGCAGGCGTGATAGAATTTCTGGAAACACCATATATTTT. Protein sequence: CASRRDRISGNTIYF. The chain recombines TRBV7-8 with TRBJ1-3; D not resolved. The CDR3 consists of 15 residues. Trimming took 6 bases from V and 1 from J, leaving 13 bases between them. Germline V gene data show CDR1 as SGHVS and CDR2 as FQNEAQ. Variable domain in full (rest from reference TRBV7-8 and TRBJ1-3): GAGVSQSPRYKVAKRGQDVALRCDPISGHVSLFWYQQALGQGPEFLTYFQNEAQLDKSGLPSDRFFAERPEGSVSTLKIQRTQQEDSAVYLCASRRDRISGNTIYFGEGSWLTVV.

This chain uses TRBV5-6 with TRBJ2-5, with TRBD2 as a possible D gene (5 bases). Trimming removed 5 bases at V and 9 bases at J, with 23 bases between. The germline CDR1 and CDR2 sequences are SGHDT and YYEEEE. This CDR3 region has 15 residues. The CDR3 spells CASSRRTPGAWAQYF. The CDR3 DNA is TGTGCCAGCAGTCGGAGGACCCCGGGCGCATGGGCCCAGTACTTC.

J is TRBJ1-1 and V is TRBV6-6; D possibly corresponds to TRBD1 (5 bases). The V gene lost 5 bases and the J gene lost 3 bases, with 16 bases spanning the gap. The CDR3 spans 15 residues. Germline CDR1 reads MNHNY; CDR2 reads SVGAGI (reference sequence). The CDR3 region is CASSRGVGGDTEAFF. The CDR3 region has the DNA TGTGCCAGCAGTCGAGGGGTGGGGGGGGACACTGAAGCTTTCTTT.

The chain carries TRBV27 and TRBJ2-1; the D gene is possibly TRBD1 (6 bases). Germline V gene data show CDR1 as MNHEY and CDR2 as SMNVEV (reference sequence). V lost 6 bases to trimming and J lost 5 bases, with 17 bases between them. This CDR3 region has 15 residues. The CDR3 region is CASSHSPGVNNEQFF. The CDR3 bases are TGTGCCAGCAGCCATAGTCCAGGGGTCAACAATGAGCAGTTCTTC.

The chain couples TRBV7-9 to TRBJ2-7, with D possibly TRBD2 on 6 matching bases. CDR1 and CDR2 (germline): SEHNR, FQNEAQ (reference sequence). Trimming took off 5 bases at V and 5 bases at J, with 22 bases between the two ends. This CDR3 contains 16 residues. The CDR3 reads CASSPPYAGPEDEQYF. The CDR3 nucleotides read TGTGCCAGCAGCCCCCCCTACGCGGGGCCCGAAGACGAGCAGTACTTC.

The chain uses TRBV2 and TRBJ1-1, with TRBD1 as a possible D gene (6 bases). The CDR3 spans 12 residues. Germline values: CDR1 SNHLY, CDR2 FYNNEI. Between the trimmed V and J ends, which lost 8 bases and 7 bases, there was a span of 14 bases. The CDR3 protein is CASGRQEVEAFF. The CDR3 nucleotides are TGTGCCAGCGGCAGACAGGAGGTTGAAGCTTTCTTT.

This chain uses TRBV29-1 with TRBJ2-1, with 9 bases that match TRBD2. Per the germline V gene, CDR1 is SQVTM and CDR2 is ANQGSEA. The CDR3 loop spans 19 amino acids. Trimming took 2 bases from V and 5 from J; bases not matched to a gene: 19. Here the CDR3 reads CSVEMAGGPYLDGHNEQFF. The CDR3 bases are TGCAGCGTTGAAATGGCGGGAGGGCCATATCTCGATGGGCACAATGAGCAGTTCTTC.

The chain employs TRBV28 and TRBJ1-5; possible D gene TRBD1, 6 bases. Per the germline V gene, CDR1 is MDHEN and CDR2 is SYDVKM. The CDR3 runs 12 residues. Deletions cut 7 bases from V and 8 bases from J, with 12 bases between. The CDR3 loop is CASTRGGEPQHF. Written as DNA, the CDR3 is TGTGCCAGCACCCGAGGGGGGGAGCCCCAGCATTTT.

Worth noting for this clone: This specimen includes other DNA sequences encoding the same CDR3. The rearrangement links TRBV14 to TRBJ1-6, with 7 bases lining up with TRBD1. The CDR3 spans 15 residues. Germline-derived CDR1 and CDR2 are SGHDN and FVKESK. The trim removed 1 base at V and 7 bases at J, leaving 4 bases unmatched. In DNA, the CDR3 is TGTGCCAGCAGCCAAGGACAGGGCGCGAATTCACCCCTCCACTTT. As protein: CASSQGQGANSPLHF.

As concerns this clone: The sample carries other DNA sequences with the same CDR3. The chain carries TRBV4-3 and TRBJ2-7; D possibly corresponds to TRBD2 (6 bases). V lost 0 bases and J lost 4, with 16 bases in between. Germline V gene lookup returns CDR1 LGHNA and CDR2 YSLEER. The CDR3 is 16 amino acids. The CDR3 protein is CASSQDTRLVLYEQYF. CDR3 coding DNA: TGCGCCAGCAGCCAAGATACGAGACTAGTCCTGTACGAGCAGTACTTC.

As for this clone: Other DNA variants within this sample encode the same CDR3. The chain joins TRBV15 to TRBJ2-7; TRBD1 might be the D (6 bases). Trimming removed 0 bases from V and 0 bases from J, with 15 bases in between. The CDR3 loop spans 17 amino acids. Germline CDR1 reads LNHNV; CDR2 reads YYDKDF (reference sequence). CDR3 DNA: TGTGCCACCAGCAGAGATCCCAGGGGAAGGAGCTCCTACGAGCAGTACTTC. It translates to CATSRDPRGRSSYEQYF. The whole variable domain, remainder taken from reference TRBV15 and TRBJ2-7, is DAMVIQNPRYQVTQFGKPVTLSCSQTLNHNVMYWYQQKSSQAPKLLFHYYDKDFNNEADTPDNFQSRRPNTSFCFLDIRSPGLGDTAMYLCATSRDPRGRSSYEQYFGPGTRLTVT.

The V call is TRBV4-1, the J call TRBJ2-1; TRBD1 aligns across 9 bases. Germline V lookup: CDR1 MGHRA, CDR2 YSYEKL. The CDR3 spans 20 residues. V shed 1 base, J shed 7 bases, and the junction held 20 bases outside the gene matches. The chain's CDR3 is CASSQGRGGLGTGIVNEQFF. As DNA, the CDR3 is TGCGCCAGCAGCCAAGGTAGGGGAGGACTTGGGACAGGGATAGTGAATGAGCAGTTCTTC.

The chain uses TRBV4-1 and TRBJ2-2, with D perhaps TRBD1 (6 bases). CDR1 MGHRA and CDR2 YSYEKL come from the germline V gene. V lost 4 bases, J lost 4 bases, and 13 bases lay in between. The CDR3 length is 15 residues. CDR3 in amino acids: CASSRGLRGTGELFF. CDR3 coding DNA: TGCGCCAGCAGCCGCGGCCTCAGGGGCACCGGGGAGCTGTTTTTT.

The V and J genes are TRBV15 and TRBJ2-3; D is ambiguous. The CDR3 covers 16 residues. Looked up from germline, CDR1 is LNHNV and CDR2 is YYDKDF (reference sequence). The V and J ends lost 0 bases and 4 bases respectively, with 14 bases between them. CDR3 coding DNA: TGTGCCACCAGCAGAGATATGGCAGGTTTGCCAGATACGCAGTATTTT. This encodes CATSRDMAGLPDTQYF.

The chain employs TRBV30 and TRBJ2-1; TRBD2 matches at 12 bases. This CDR3 has 14 residues. Germline V gives CDR1 GTSNPN, CDR2 SVGIG (reference sequence). V was clipped by 2 bases and J by 6 bases; unmatched bases: 2. The CDR3 region has the DNA TGTGCCTGGAGTCCGGGACTAGCGGGCAATGAGCAGTTCTTC. Its protein is CAWSPGLAGNEQFF.

The chain employs TRBV5-6 and TRBJ2-7; 13 bases are shared with TRBD2. The CDR3 covers 14 residues. Per germline, CDR1 SGHDT and CDR2 YYEEEE. V lost 4 bases to trimming and J lost 10 bases; unmatched junction nucleotides: 8. The CDR3 spells CASSPGLAGQRQYF. CDR3 coding DNA: TGTGCCAGCAGCCCGGGACTAGCGGGACAGCGACAGTACTTC.

This sequence joins TRBV11-2 and TRBJ2-3, with TRBD2 identical over 8 bases. Trimming cost V 5 bases and J 5 bases; bases outside gene matches: 9. Looked up from germline, CDR1 is SGHAT and CDR2 is FQNNGV. The CDR3 totals 15 residues. The CDR3 sequence: CASSPRLGREDTQYF. The CDR3, as DNA: TGTGCCAGCAGCCCCAGGCTCGGGAGGGAAGATACGCAGTATTTT.

The J gene is TRBJ1-6, the V gene TRBV5-1, with D perhaps matching TRBD1 (6 bases). The V and J ends lost 0 bases and 8 bases respectively, with 12 bases between them. Germline CDR1 SGHRS, CDR2 YFSETQ. The CDR3 covers 15 residues. CDR3 in amino acids: CASSLGGGADSPLHF. The CDR3 DNA follows: TGCGCCAGCAGCTTGGGGGGGGGCGCGGATTCACCCCTCCACTTT.

The rearrangement links TRBV6-4 to TRBJ1-6; D gene ambiguous. CDR1 and CDR2 from the germline V gene are MRHNA and SNTAGT. This CDR3 region has 12 residues. Deletions cut 7 bases from V and 10 bases from J, with 11 bases between. The CDR3 spells CASIEVSSPLHF. CDR3 in DNA: TGTGCCAGCATAGAGGTTTCGTCACCCCTCCACTTT.

The rearrangement uses TRBV11-2 and TRBJ1-2; the D is unclear. Germline CDR1 is SGHAT and CDR2 is FQNNGV. CDR3 length equals 14 residues. V lost 4 bases, J lost 2 bases, and 11 bases lay in between. The CDR3 DNA is TGTGCCAGCAGCTCCCTAAAATCCAACTATGGCTACACCTTC. Protein: CASSSLKSNYGYTF.

CDR3 protein: CASSMRGQGFFGANVLTF. The CDR3 coding sequence is TGTGCCAGTAGTATGAGGGGACAGGGGTTTTTTGGGGCCAACGTCCTGACTTTC. The rearrangement uses TRBV19 and TRBJ2-6, with TRBD1 matching 10 bases. The V gene end was trimmed by 3 bases and the J gene end by 3 bases; junction bases not matched to a gene: 8. The length of the CDR3 is 18 residues. In germline, CDR1 is LNHDA, CDR2 SQIVND (reference sequence). The full variable domain, in which reference TRBV19 and TRBJ2-6 provide the parts outside the CDR3, is DGGITQSPKYLFRKEGQNVTLSCEQNLNHDAMYWYRQDPGQGLRLIYYSQIVNDFQKGDIAEGYSVSREKKESFPLTVTSAQKNPTAFYLCASSMRGQGFFGANVLTFGAGSRLTVL.

This rearrangement joins TRBV5-5 to TRBJ2-2, with TRBD1 matching 8 bases. Germline V lookup: CDR1 SGHKS, CDR2 YYEKEE (reference sequence). After removal of 0 bases from V and 5 bases from J, the junction contained 6 bases not matched to a gene. There are 16 residues in the CDR3. The CDR3 region has the DNA TGTGCCAGCAGCTTGGCCGCAGGGGGCAGTACCGGGGAGCTGTTTTTT. Residues: CASSLAAGGSTGELFF.

The chain joins TRBV9 to TRBJ2-1; 7 bases fit TRBD2. CDR3 length: 15 amino acids. Unmatched junction bases numbered 5, after V lost 0 bases and J lost 5 bases. Germline V gene sequence: CDR1 SGDLS, CDR2 YYNGEE. In DNA form, the CDR3 reads TGTGCCAGCAGCGTAGAGCCTAGCGGCGACAATGAGCAGTTCTTC. Translated: CASSVEPSGDNEQFF.

The rearrangement uses TRBV19 and TRBJ1-2; 7 positions match TRBD1. Germline V gene lookup returns CDR1 LNHDA and CDR2 SQIVND (reference sequence). The CDR3 contains 13 residues. V gave up 7 bases and J gave up 5 bases; unmatched junction bases: 7. CDR3 sequence: CASNPTGWYGYTF. The DNA for the CDR3 is TGTGCCAGTAACCCGACAGGGTGGTATGGCTACACCTTC.

J is TRBJ1-2 and V is TRBV18; 7 nucleotides match TRBD1. Germline-derived CDR1 and CDR2 are KGHSH and LQKENI. The CDR3 consists of 15 residues. V lost 3 bases and J lost 5; bases outside the gene matches: 9. The CDR3 region has the DNA TGTGCCAGCTCACCGGAGATGAGGGGGCCATATGGCTACACCTTC. The encoded protein is CASSPEMRGPYGYTF.

The J gene is TRBJ2-7, the V gene TRBV28, with TRBD2 matching 8 bases. Per germline, CDR1 MDHEN and CDR2 SYDVKM. J gave up 0 bases and V 6 bases, and 7 bases lay outside the gene matches. The CDR3 runs 15 residues. For the CDR3, the DNA is TGTGCCAGCAGCCCTACTAGCGGATACTCCTACGAGCAGTACTTC. Its translation is CASSPTSGYSYEQYF.